These 25 T cell receptor beta chains originate from one sample sequenced in a study of vaccination effects on CD4 cells after COVID-19. ViraFEST assay sequencing came after antigen-specific CD4+ T cells were expanded with viral peptide pools. Culture proceeded for 9 to 11 days, and CD4+ T cells were then isolated. Confirmation by PCR established that the person had SARS-CoV-2 infection between March and December 2020. The antigens for these receptors are not known. The assay was immunoSEQ multiplex PCR, and TCRdb's table has in-frame clones only and misses some. The sample has 55,000 to 90,000 clones; around 70% are singletons. The sample in question was CD4+ T cells from PBMCs cultured with HIV peptides, obtained before COVID-19 vaccination. Subset defined: HIV-1 Nef peptide pool negative control/reference culture. These receptors were collected from a human donor who had a prior SARS-CoV-2 infection.

J is TRBJ2-7 and V is TRBV11-3; TRBD2 agrees at 7 bases. Germline V CDR1 and CDR2: SGHNT, YENEEA. J was trimmed by 4 bases and V by 2 bases; bases with no gene match: 2. The CDR3 consists of 13 residues. CDR3 bases: TGTGCCAGCAGCTTAACAGCGGGGTACGAGCAGTACTTC. Translation: CASSLTAGYEQYF.

This sequence joins TRBV30 and TRBJ1-5; the D gene is possibly TRBD1 (5 bases). The CDR3 is 13 residues long. Germline lookup yields CDR1 GTSNPN and CDR2 SVGIG (reference sequence). V shed 5 bases and J shed 4 bases, with 12 bases lying between them. The CDR3 protein is CAWGLGPNQPQHF. CDR3 in DNA: TGTGCCTGGGGCTTGGGGCCGAATCAGCCCCAGCATTTT.

This sequence joins TRBV9 and TRBJ2-3; 10 bases match TRBD2. The CDR3 has 15 residues. CDR1 and CDR2 (germline): SGDLS, YYNGEE. V shed 0 bases, J shed 4 bases, and the junction held 2 bases outside the gene matches. CDR3 nucleotide sequence: TGTGCCAGCAGCGTAGCTAGCGGGGGCCCAGATACGCAGTATTTT. Amino acid sequence: CASSVASGGPDTQYF.

This clone was recorded only once. This chain uses TRBV7-9 with TRBJ1-2, with D possibly being TRBD1 (6 bases). There are 15 residues in the CDR3. Trimming stripped 0 bases from V and 6 bases from J, with 14 bases between. Germline-derived CDR1 and CDR2 are SEHNR and FQNEAQ (reference sequence). The CDR3: CASSLAHLQGNGYTF. The CDR3 DNA follows: TGTGCCAGCAGCTTAGCCCATCTACAGGGAAATGGCTACACCTTC. Full variable domain (outside the CDR3, taken from reference TRBV7-9 and TRBJ1-2): DTGVSQNPRHKITKRGQNVTFRCDPISEHNRLYWYRQTLGQGPEFLTYFQNEAQLEKSRLLSDRFSAERPKGSFSTLEIQRTEQGDSAMYLCASSLAHLQGNGYTFGSGTRLTVV.

The rearrangement uses TRBV4-1 and TRBJ2-5; D call uncertain. The V end lost 0 bases, the J end lost 2 bases, and 10 bases lay between the germline ends. The CDR3 covers 15 residues. The germline V gene encodes CDR1 MGHRA and CDR2 YSYEKL. CDR3: CASSQDLSGQETQYF. The CDR3, as DNA: TGCGCCAGCAGCCAAGATCTGTCAGGACAAGAGACCCAGTACTTC.

This chain connects TRBV27 to TRBJ2-2; TRBD1 aligns across 8 bases. The CDR3 has 15 amino acids. V gave up 5 bases and J gave up 5 bases; unmatched junction bases: 7. Germline V gene lookup returns CDR1 MNHEY and CDR2 SMNVEV (reference sequence). The CDR3 sequence is CASSPRQGRTGELFF. CDR3 nucleotide sequence: TGTGCCAGCAGTCCAAGACAGGGGCGTACCGGGGAGCTGTTTTTT.

There are a few counts of this clone. This specimen includes other DNA sequences encoding the same CDR3. CDR3 sequence: CASSLVPIYEQYF. The CDR3 DNA is TGCGCCAGCAGCTTAGTACCCATCTACGAGCAGTACTTC. The chain uses TRBV5-1 and TRBJ2-7; no reliable D call. V was trimmed by 2 bases and J by 3 bases, leaving 9 bases between them. The germline gives CDR1 SGHRS, CDR2 YFSETQ. This CDR3 comprises 13 residues.

Here the CDR3 DNA reads TGTGCCACCGATATATCTTTCCGGGACAGCGGACAGCCCCAGCATTTT. It codes for CATDISFRDSGQPQHF. The V gene is TRBV24-1, the J gene TRBJ1-5; 7 bases are a match to TRBD1. Germline trimming cut 9 bases from V and 7 bases from J; bases unmatched to any gene: 17. Per the germline V gene, CDR1 is KGHDR and CDR2 is SFDVKD. This CDR3 spans 16 amino acids.

The chain has TRBV7-3 and TRBJ2-7; either TRBD1 or TRBD2 may supply D (5 bases each). In germline, CDR1 is SGHTA, CDR2 FQGTGA. Trimming removed 1 base from V and 0 bases from J, with 19 bases in between. The CDR3 length is 18 residues. In nucleotides, the CDR3 is TGTGCCAGCAGCTTAATTGGGACGCCTAGACTCCACTCCTACGAGCAGTACTTC. Translating gives CASSLIGTPRLHSYEQYF.

The chain uses TRBV7-8 and TRBJ2-5; a possible D gene is TRBD2 (5 bases). With 4 bases removed from V and 4 bases from J, the gap between germline ends came to 16 bases. Germline assignment: CDR1 SGHVS and CDR2 FQNEAQ. The CDR3 loop spans 15 amino acids. CDR3 nucleotides: TGTGCCAGCAGCTCCCCGGGAAGAGATTCAGAGACCCAGTACTTC. Encoded protein: CASSSPGRDSETQYF.

V gene TRBV15 combines with J gene TRBJ2-1; a weak D match, TRBD1 (6 bases). This CDR3 region has 15 residues. CDR1 and CDR2 from the germline V gene are LNHNV and YYDKDF (reference sequence). V lost 3 bases and J 4 bases, leaving 13 bases between the germline ends. This chain's CDR3 is CATSRDRKTYNEQFF. The CDR3 bases are TGTGCCACCAGCAGGGACAGAAAGACATACAATGAGCAGTTCTTC.

V usage is TRBV7-8 and J usage is TRBJ2-7; maybe TRBD1 (6 bases). Germline CDR1 and CDR2: SGHVS and FQNEAQ. CDR3 length: 14 amino acids. Trimming stripped 6 bases from V and 3 bases from J, with 15 bases between. This chain's CDR3 is CASSRETTGYEQYF. CDR3 coding DNA: TGTGCCAGCAGTCGAGAAACGACAGGCTACGAGCAGTACTTC.

This clone was seen only a few times. CDR3: CASSPGTSGGDEQFF. The DNA for the CDR3 is TGTGCCAGCAGCCCCGGGACTAGCGGGGGGGATGAGCAGTTCTTC. This chain uses TRBV5-6 with TRBJ2-1, with 16 positions matching TRBD2. The CDR3 extends over 15 amino acids. Germline lookup yields CDR1 SGHDT and CDR2 YYEEEE. V lost 4 bases, J lost 8 bases, and 3 bases stayed unmatched.

This clone was recorded only once. The chain carries TRBV11-3 and TRBJ2-5; TRBD1 agrees at 7 bases. The germline gives CDR1 SGHNT, CDR2 YENEEA. Trimming took 4 bases from V and 1 from J; bases not matched to a gene: 6. This CDR3 is built from 15 residues. The CDR3 sequence: CASSSQGQIQETQYF. The CDR3, as DNA: TGTGCCAGCAGCTCCCAGGGACAGATCCAAGAGACCCAGTACTTC.

V usage is TRBV18 and J usage is TRBJ2-3; D gene unclear. CDR1 and CDR2 from the germline V gene are KGHSH and LQKENI. The CDR3 length is 15 residues. The V end was cut by 8 bases, the J end by 2 bases, with 17 bases between. The CDR3, as DNA: TGTGCCAGCACCGAATCAGCTACTGTCACAGATACGCAGTATTTT. Translating it yields CASTESATVTDTQYF.

The chain links TRBV28 to TRBJ1-2; TRBD1 agrees at 8 bases. This CDR3 region has 15 residues. From germline, CDR1 is MDHEN and CDR2 SYDVKM. Trimming took 4 bases from V and 4 from J; bases not matched to a gene: 8. CDR3 sequence: CASSSQGAKGYGYTF. In nucleotides, the CDR3 is TGTGCCAGCAGTTCGCAGGGGGCGAAGGGCTATGGCTACACCTTC.

CDR3 DNA: TGTGCCAGCAGTTATGAGCCGGGTCAGCCCCAGCATTTT. Translation gives CASSYEPGQPQHF. The chain links TRBV6-2 or TRBV6-3 to TRBJ1-5; the D is unclear. The ends were cut back, 3 bases at V and 6 bases at J, with 9 bases in the middle. Germline lookup yields CDR1 MNHEY and CDR2 SVGEGT. CDR3 size: 13 residues.

The V gene is TRBV2, the J gene TRBJ1-2, with a tentative D call TRBD1 (6 bases). Germline CDR1 and CDR2: SNHLY and FYNNEI. The germline V and J ends were trimmed by 4 bases and 4 bases, with 7 bases remaining between them. CDR3 length equals 12 residues. CDR3 in amino acids: CASSARGYGYTF. Written as DNA, the CDR3 is TGTGCCAGCAGTGCCAGGGGCTATGGCTACACCTTC.

V usage is TRBV7-2 and J usage is TRBJ2-3, with a possible D match to TRBD2 (5 bases). Trimming stripped 1 base from V and 8 bases from J, with 22 bases between. Germline CDR1 reads SGHTA; CDR2 reads FQGNSA. The CDR3 spans 17 residues. This CDR3 reads CASSLEGASRALGTQYF. As DNA, the CDR3 is TGTGCCAGCAGCTTAGAAGGCGCTAGCCGGGCCCTAGGTACGCAGTATTTT.

This clone was seen just once. The rearrangement joins TRBV20-1 to TRBJ2-3; D uncertain. Trimming removed 1 base at V and 11 bases at J, with 10 bases between. The CDR3 totals 11 residues. Germline-derived CDR1 and CDR2 are DFQATT and SNEGSKA (reference sequence). This CDR3 is CSARGRVGQYF. In DNA, the CDR3 is TGCAGTGCTAGAGGGCGAGTCGGGCAGTATTTT.

This clone appeared a few times. The chain combines TRBV19 with TRBJ2-7; D call uncertain. This CDR3 region has 13 residues. V lost 5 bases and J 3 bases, leaving 11 bases between the germline ends. CDR1 and CDR2 from the germline V gene are LNHDA and SQIVND (reference sequence). The CDR3, as DNA: TGTGCCAGTAGTCGGACCCGGAACTACGAGCAGTACTTC. Encoded protein: CASSRTRNYEQYF.

The chain is built from TRBV29-1 and TRBJ2-5; 7 bases agree with TRBD2. The CDR3 totals 12 residues. The germline V gene encodes CDR1 SQVTM and CDR2 ANQGSEA. The V segment lost 8 bases and the J segment 5 bases; nucleotides outside the gene matches: 8. The CDR3 sequence: CSLRTSGETQYF. CDR3 in DNA: TGCAGCCTAAGGACTAGTGGGGAGACCCAGTACTTC.

This sequence joins TRBV4-2 and TRBJ2-2; perhaps D is TRBD1 or TRBD2 (5 bases each). Germline V gene lookup returns CDR1 LGHNA and CDR2 YNFKEQ. The CDR3 sequence is 14 residues long. Trimming took off 1 base at V and 4 bases at J, with 7 bases between the two ends. CDR3 sequence: CASSQVGVTGELFF. The CDR3 coding sequence is TGTGCCAGCAGCCAAGTGGGGGTCACCGGGGAGCTGTTTTTT.

The chain carries TRBV24-1 and TRBJ1-2; 7 nucleotides match TRBD1. Trimming took 7 bases from V and 2 from J; bases not matched to a gene: 12. The CDR3 is 16 residues long. Per the germline V gene, CDR1 is KGHDR and CDR2 is SFDVKD. The CDR3 protein is CATRREGQQINYGYTF. In DNA form, the CDR3 reads TGTGCCACCAGAAGAGAGGGACAGCAGATAAACTATGGCTACACCTTC.

The gene calls are TRBV11-3 and TRBJ2-7; tentatively, D is TRBD1 (5 bases). CDR1 is SGHNT, CDR2 YENEEA, per germline. V gave up 1 base and J gave up 7 bases, with 20 bases separating them. This CDR3 has 16 residues. The CDR3 loop reads CASSLAVDRVLCEQYF. Written as DNA, the CDR3 is TGTGCCAGCAGCTTAGCCGTCGACAGAGTCCTTTGTGAGCAGTACTTC. Combining the CDR3 with reference TRBV11-3 and TRBJ2-7 gives the whole variable domain EAGVVQSPRYKIIEKKQPVAFWCNPISGHNTLYWYLQNLGQGPELLIRYENEEAVDDSQLPKDRFSAERLKGVDSTLKIQPAELGDSAVYLCASSLAVDRVLCEQYFGPGTRLTVT.